A selection of T cell receptor beta chains follows, all from one sample in a study of OX40 agonist ivuxolimab in advanced cancers. Generated by immunoSEQ multiplex PCR, the TCRdb table keeps only in-frame clones and is missing some. The sample carries 78,000 or so clones, about nine tenths recorded once. Material: CD4+ or CD8+ T cells sorted from blood, obtained in a trial of the OX40 agonist ivuxolimab. All receptors derive from an adult with an advanced solid tumor such as melanoma, head and neck, liver or kidney cancer. Both conserved end residues are part of each CDR3. D genes are given only for firm matches. Size values are once, few and many counts, or a class for expanded clones, and some rows have none.

.	TRBV7-2	TRBJ2-3	.	CASSLEGVTDTQYF	TGTGCCAGCAGCTTAGAGGGCGTCACAGATACGCAGTATTTT
.	TRBV7-3	TRBJ2-1	TRBD2	CASSASGLAGGQFF	TGTGCCAGCAGCGCCTCGGGACTAGCGGGGGGGCAGTTCTTC
.	TRBV29-1	TRBJ1-5	TRBD1	CSVEGTGSLGQPQHF	TGCAGCGTTGAAGGGACAGGTAGCCTCGGACAGCCCCAGCATTTT
.	TRBV27	TRBJ2-1	.	CASSLNRVSYNEQFF	TGTGCCAGCAGTTTAAACAGGGTCTCCTACAATGAGCAGTTCTTC
.	TRBV18	TRBJ1-3	.	CASSPPTVSGNTIYF	TGTGCCAGCTCACCACCGACGGTCTCTGGAAACACCATATATTTT
once	TRBV5-6	TRBJ1-2	TRBD1	CASSPGQDGYTF	TGTGCCAGCAGCCCTGGACAGGATGGCTACACCTTC
.	TRBV14	TRBJ1-2	.	CASSHAGGGYGYTF	TGTGCCAGCAGCCACGCGGGGGGGGGCTATGGCTACACCTTC
.	TRBV30	TRBJ1-2	TRBD1	CAWSQGADGYTF	TGTGCCTGGAGCCAGGGGGCGGACGGCTACACCTTC
.	TRBV10-1	TRBJ2-3	TRBD2	CASSERGRVGTQYF	TGCGCCAGCAGTGAGCGCGGGAGGGTGGGTACGCAGTATTTT
.	TRBV19	TRBJ2-2	.	CASSTPVTAGELFF	TGTGCCAGTAGTACCCCAGTAACAGCCGGGGAGCTGTTTTTT